What follows are 19 T cell receptor beta chains derived from one specimen sequenced in a study of cytomegalovirus exposure and HLA in healthy donors. Both 60 Vbeta primers and 13 Jbeta primers went into the PCR. The table came from immunoSEQ multiplex PCR; TCRdb's copy has only in-frame clones and leaves some out. Of roughly 150,000 clones listed, 75% are singletons. The sample was PBMCs. The origin of the receptors is a man between 18 and 29 years old in good health and CMV-seropositive.

This clone has more than one count but fewer than ten. The chain couples TRBV11-3 to TRBJ2-1, with 7 positions matching TRBD1. The germline V gene has CDR1 SGHNT and CDR2 YENEEA. The CDR3 covers 13 residues. V gave up 5 bases and J gave up 8 bases; unmatched junction bases: 6. In DNA, the CDR3 is TGTGCCAGCAGCCCGGGACAGCGCGATGAGCAGTTCTTC. Its protein is CASSPGQRDEQFF.

V gene TRBV2 combines with J gene TRBJ2-1, with unresolved D. The CDR3 loop spans 14 amino acids. Germline CDR1 is SNHLY and CDR2 is FYNNEI. Trimming removed 1 base at V and 5 bases at J, with 9 bases between. CDR3 sequence reads: CASSEDRSDNEQFF. The CDR3, as DNA: TGTGCCAGCAGTGAAGACAGATCCGACAATGAGCAGTTCTTC.

V and J are TRBV15 and TRBJ1-1; no definite D call. Trimming took off 1 base at V and 5 bases at J, with 14 bases between the two ends. CDR1 and CDR2 from the germline V gene are LNHNV and YYDKDF (reference sequence). CDR3 length equals 15 residues. DNA of the CDR3: TGTGCCACCAGCAGAGGAGTTGGAACAGAAACTGAAGCTTTCTTT. It translates to CATSRGVGTETEAFF.

V gene TRBV12-5 combines with J gene TRBJ2-7; a weak D match, TRBD1 (6 bases). With 6 bases removed from V and 3 bases from J, the gap between germline ends came to 9 bases. This CDR3 region has 12 residues. CDR1 and CDR2 (germline): LGHNT, FRNRAP. This CDR3 is CASGVDSYEQYF. The DNA of the CDR3 is TGTGCTAGTGGCGTGGACAGCTACGAGCAGTACTTC. Variable domain in full (rest from reference TRBV12-5 and TRBJ2-7): DARVTQTPRHKVTEMGQEVTMRCQPILGHNTVFWYRQTMMQGLELLAYFRNRAPLDDSGMPKDRFSAEMPDATLATLKIQPSEPRDSAVYFCASGVDSYEQYFGPGTRLTVT.

This clone was counted between two and nine times. The chain combines TRBV19 with TRBJ2-1; D not certain. Germline V CDR1 and CDR2: LNHDA, SQIVND (reference sequence). V was pared by 5 bases and J by 2 bases, with 19 bases between. CDR3 length: 17 amino acids. CDR3: CASSLMGPRTTYNEQFF. CDR3 DNA: TGTGCCAGTAGTTTGATGGGCCCGAGAACAACCTACAATGAGCAGTTCTTC.

The chain recombines TRBV5-1 with TRBJ1-4; D unresolved. The closer fit of TRBJ2-2 to the DNA end suggests the J call may be wrong. Germline values: CDR1 SGHRS, CDR2 YFSETQ. This CDR3 has 14 amino acids. CDR3 sequence (DNA): TGCGCCAGCAGCTTGGCCGGGCGTTCTAGGGAGCTGTTTTTT. It codes for CASSLAGRSRELFF.

V gene TRBV28 combines with J gene TRBJ1-1, with a weak D call TRBD1 (5 bases). The length of the CDR3 is 14 residues. V gave up 3 bases and J gave up 4 bases, with 12 bases separating them. CDR1 MDHEN and CDR2 SYDVKM come from the germline V gene. Written as DNA, the CDR3 is TGTGCCAGCAGTTTGCAGGGTAGGGGCACTGAAGCTTTCTTT. As protein: CASSLQGRGTEAFF.

This sequence joins TRBV5-1 and TRBJ2-2, with 7 bases aligning to TRBD1. The germline gives CDR1 SGHRS, CDR2 YFSETQ. This CDR3 has 17 residues. V lost 0 bases and J lost 2; bases outside the gene matches: 7. In DNA, the CDR3 is TGCGCCAGCAGCTTGGCCGAAAGGGGGCTAAACACCGGGGAGCTGTTTTTT. Amino acid sequence: CASSLAERGLNTGELFF.

With regard to this clone: Germline and junction disagree at one end, which may indicate a read error. The rearrangement links TRBV5-1 to TRBJ2-2, with D tentatively TRBD2 (5 bases). From germline, CDR1 is SGHRS and CDR2 YFSETQ. The CDR3 sequence is 15 residues long. The CDR3 DNA reads TGCCCCAGCAGCTTGGTTCGGGATAACACCGGGGAGCTGTTTTTT. Its protein product is CPSSLVRDNTGELFF. Supplemented by reference TRBV5-1 and TRBJ2-2, the full variable domain reads KAGVTQTPRYLIKTRGQQVTLSCSPISGHRSVSWYQQTPGQGLQFLFEYFSETQRNKGNFPGRFSGRQFSNSRSEMNVSTLELGDSALYLCPSSLVRDNTGELFFGEGSRLTVL.

The rearrangement uses TRBV27 and TRBJ2-1, with 7 bases matching TRBD1. Trimming took 5 bases from V and 10 from J; bases not matched to a gene: 17. The CDR3 has 16 residues. The V gene's germline CDR1 is MNHEY and CDR2 SMNVEV (reference sequence). The CDR3 sequence is CASSLDRDHRVEEQFF. The CDR3 region has the DNA TGTGCCAGCAGTCTCGACAGGGATCACCGAGTGGAAGAGCAGTTCTTC.

This clone came up a few times. CDR3: CASSKTGKDEKLFF. In DNA form, the CDR3 reads TGTGCCAGCAGTAAAACAGGGAAGGACGAAAAACTGTTTTTT. V and J are TRBV28 and TRBJ1-4; possibly TRBD1 for D (6 bases). Germline lookup yields CDR1 MDHEN and CDR2 SYDVKM. This CDR3 region has 14 residues. V was clipped by 5 bases and J by 8 bases, with 15 bases between them. Complete variable domain (other parts from reference TRBV28 and TRBJ1-4): DVKVTQSSRYLVKRTGEKVFLECVQDMDHENMFWYRQDPGLGLRLIYFSYDVKMKEKGDIPEGYSVSREKKERFSLILESASTNQTSMYLCASSKTGKDEKLFFGSGTQLSVL.

The rearrangement links TRBV7-2 to TRBJ2-7, with 8 positions matching TRBD2. This CDR3 comprises 14 residues. Germline trimming cut 5 bases from V and 7 bases from J; bases unmatched to any gene: 10. In germline, CDR1 is SGHTA, CDR2 FQGNSA. CDR3 sequence: CASSQTPAGVEQYF. CDR3 DNA sequence: TGTGCCAGCAGCCAAACCCCAGCGGGAGTTGAGCAGTACTTC. The full variable domain, completed using reference TRBV7-2 and TRBJ2-7, is GAGVSQSPSNKVTEKGKDVELRCDPISGHTALYWYRQSLGQGLEFLIYFQGNSAPDKSGLPSDRFSAERTGGSVSTLTIQRTQQEDSAVYLCASSQTPAGVEQYFGPGTRLTVT.

This chain joins TRBV14 and TRBJ2-2, with D possibly being TRBD1 (5 bases). V was cut by 5 bases and J by 4 bases, with 8 bases left in between. The germline V gene has CDR1 SGHDN and CDR2 FVKESK. The CDR3 has 13 amino acids. CDR3 in DNA: TGTGCCAGCAGCGGACAAGTCACCGGGGAGCTGTTTTTT. Amino acid sequence: CASSGQVTGELFF.

The chain joins TRBV5-4 to TRBJ1-2, with 8 positions matching TRBD1. The CDR3 consists of 14 residues. Unmatched junction bases numbered 8, after V lost 2 bases and J lost 8 bases. Germline-derived CDR1 and CDR2 are SGHNT and YYREEE (reference sequence). The CDR3 region has the DNA TGTGCCAGCAGCTTAACAGGGGGTCCGTTCGGCTACACCTTC. Translation: CASSLTGGPFGYTF.

The CDR3 here is CASELGQGPNEQYF. The CDR3 DNA reads as TGCGCCAGCGAGCTGGGACAGGGTCCCAACGAGCAGTACTTC. V is TRBV5-1 and J is TRBJ2-7, with 9 nucleotides matching TRBD1. This CDR3 has 14 residues. Germline CDR1 reads SGHRS; CDR2 reads YFSETQ. The V gene end was trimmed by 7 bases and the J gene end by 5 bases; junction bases not matched to a gene: 10.

The CDR3 region is CASSTLTGFDEQFF. The CDR3 DNA follows: TGTGCCAGCAGCACACTGACAGGGTTCGATGAGCAGTTCTTC. This sequence joins TRBV9 and TRBJ2-1; the match to TRBD1 covers 7 bases. V gave up 4 bases and J gave up 8 bases; unmatched junction bases: 9. The CDR3 contains 14 residues. The germline gives CDR1 SGDLS, CDR2 YYNGEE.

The chain carries TRBV4-1 and TRBJ2-1; 10 bases match TRBD1. Germline V CDR1 and CDR2: MGHRA, YSYEKL. V gave up 4 bases and J gave up 8 bases; unmatched junction bases: 11. The CDR3 sequence is 16 residues long. DNA for the CDR3: TGCGCCAGCAGCCCAGGGGTCGGGACAGGGGTCCATGAGCAGTTCTTC. This translates into CASSPGVGTGVHEQFF.

The rearrangement uses TRBV28 and TRBJ2-3, with D possibly being TRBD2 (6 bases). Germline V gives CDR1 MDHEN, CDR2 SYDVKM. V shed 2 bases and J shed 3 bases, with 21 bases lying between them. CDR3 length: 18 residues. The CDR3 protein is CASSLGFSGRFVTDTQYF. The DNA for the CDR3 is TGTGCCAGCAGTTTAGGATTTAGTGGGAGGTTCGTGACAGATACGCAGTATTTT.

As for this clone: The germline gene is not matched at one end of the junction; a read error may be the cause. This chain joins TRBV7-9 and TRBJ2-7; 7 nucleotides match TRBD1. The CDR3 is 14 amino acids. Germline V gene lookup returns CDR1 SEHNR and CDR2 FQNEAQ (reference sequence). The DNA of the CDR3 is TGTTCCAGTGTACCGGGACAGCTGACCTACGAGCAGTACTTC. It is translated as CSSVPGQLTYEQYF.